The source of this TCR beta chain is a study of long-term antiretroviral therapy in people with HIV (dated by TCRdb to the early 2020s). Broadly, across the study: The earliest samples were collected roughly a decade before the 2015 WHO recommendation for immediate ART, at a time when ART was usually postponed until CD4 counts fell. No cross-contamination during QIAcube processing turned up in test extractions that ran a monoclonal T-cell line alongside 30 to 40 polyclonal samples. A total of 150 to 200 cryopreserved PBMC samples came from a few dozen adults with confirmed HIV infection and were collected serially over a mean of approximately six years (range 1-12). Among the roughly 30 participants with HIV, fewer than twelve were female. A retrospective serial study tested whether ART initiation and durable HIV suppression were associated with changes in peripheral blood TRB repertoire composition and diversity.

In the case of this clone: It has no known antigen specificity. No base quality information exists; no much larger clone differs at one position.

CDR1 is given as SGHTA and CDR2 as FQGTGA, both from the germline V gene. V is pared back by 2 bases and J by 5 bases, with 11 bases lying between the germline termini. CDR3 length: 14 amino acids, cysteine to phenylalanine. Kept here is only the CDR3 DNA, which spans 42 bases and is read in frame from base 1. The immunoSEQ hsTCRB v3.0 assay was used at survey level resolution to sequence the TRB variable region. The target sequencing depth for TRB was roughly 40,000-55,000 T-cell genomes per sample. TRB libraries were pooled and sequenced on an Illumina MiSeq using a v3 150-cycle kit. The authors' analysis ran thus. Repertoire analysis ran in R within a reproducible Nextflow workflow covering QC, data transformation and analysis. LymphoSeq2, an R package for AIRR-Seq data exploration, was used to implement custom analyses. A handful of samples that produced fewer than 5000 total TRB sequences were removed, so under 200 HIV repertoires were analyzed. Among the approximately 190 retained HIV repertoires, 55 to 60 were collected before ART initiation and more than 120 after ART initiation. Repertoires were downsampled to 5000 TRB nucleotide sequences, and summary statistics were averaged over 100 downsampling iterations. TRB sequences were retained for analysis only if CDR3 regions of at least seven amino acids were present. A Shannon entropy-derived clonality score and the Gini coefficient were used to measure diversity. In the repertoire networks, any two of the top 5000 CDR3 amino acid sequences were connected whenever the two sequences differed by an edit distance of one. Antigen specificity groups and MHC restriction were predicted for TRB CDR3 amino acid sequences with GLIPH2. Known CMV, EBV, HIV or tissue antigen associations were flagged by matching CDR3 amino acid sequences against VDJdb and McPAS-TCR. Pre-ART, post-ART and control groups were compared with Wilcoxon signed-rank tests and Holm-Bonferroni correction. Drawn from immuneACCESS, this table holds only the in-frame rearrangements with V and J called that TCRdb kept. Clones are partly lost; checked studies trace under half to an unresolved V gene and leave the rest unexplained. D and trimming come from the DNA, and the V and J calls and clone size come from that table. In all, the sample holds 30,000 or so clones, and roughly 79% of those were seen once. Around 3% of the sample rests with the top ten.

On the study overall, not on this receptor specifically: The samples were dated from about 2003 to 2018, and the ART regimens that were used may be less effective than current ART regimens. The repertoire was dominated across all time points by expanded TRB clones identified before ART initiation, although this dominance was seen to fluctuate and to decrease in many PLHIV after ART. Because cell numbers in pre-ART samples were limited, unsorted PBMC were profiled instead of sorted CD4+ and CD8+ T cells. Limited PBMC availability meant only the TCR beta chain was sequenced, without alpha chain pairing. A significant increase in TRB diversity was found to be associated with ART initiation, although TRB diversity was observed to remain significantly below that of transplant donor controls even after long-term ART. CDR3 length ranges in HIV repertoires were narrower than in controls, and network structure suggested an antigen-experienced repertoire with only a slight naive shift after ART. No data were available on ART adherence, viral resistance or therapy changes, limiting inferences about post-ART repertoire changes.

Participants were included only if at least one PBMC sample before ART initiation and at least two post-ART samples were available. Treatment was received in the United States of America by all participants with HIV. Before DNA extraction, cryopreserved samples containing roughly 1-10 million PBMC were thawed and washed. At the time of the earliest PBMC sample, participants with HIV were aged between roughly 20 and 60 years. PBMC samples from each participant spanned 1-4 timepoints before ART initiation and 2-8 timepoints after ART initiation, with a median of 7 samples. For every participant, serial HIV viral load, CD4+ T-cell count, ART history and demographic data were obtained. Using a Qiagen kit on a QIAcube, genomic DNA was extracted from unsorted PBMC, with samples processed in batches of 12.

This clonotype originated in a man aged 45 to 65 with HIV. The chain is assembled from TRBV7-3 and TRBJ2-3; the D gene is tentatively TRBD1 or TRBD2, each matching 5 bases. The sample was unsorted PBMCs, taken 3 years after starting antiretroviral therapy. The nucleotide sequence is given as TGTGCCAGCAGCTTAGGATATGGGGGAGATACGCAGTATTTT. The translation is CASSLGYGGDTQYF.